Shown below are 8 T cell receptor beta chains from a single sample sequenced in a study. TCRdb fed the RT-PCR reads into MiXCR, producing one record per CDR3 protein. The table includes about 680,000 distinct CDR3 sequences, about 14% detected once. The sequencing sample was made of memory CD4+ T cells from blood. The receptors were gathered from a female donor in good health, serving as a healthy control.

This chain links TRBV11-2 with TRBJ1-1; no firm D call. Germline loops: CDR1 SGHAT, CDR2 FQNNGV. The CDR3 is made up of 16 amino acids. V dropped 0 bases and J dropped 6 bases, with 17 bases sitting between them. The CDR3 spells CASSLENPFWSPEAFF. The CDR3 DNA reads TGTGCCAGCAGCTTAGAGAATCCGTTCTGGAGTCCTGAAGCTTTCTTT.

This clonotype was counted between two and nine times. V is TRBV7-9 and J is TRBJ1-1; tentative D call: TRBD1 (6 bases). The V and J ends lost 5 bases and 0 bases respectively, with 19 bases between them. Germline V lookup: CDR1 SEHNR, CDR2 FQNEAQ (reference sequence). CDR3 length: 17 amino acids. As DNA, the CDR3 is TGTGCCAGCAGCCCACAACCAACAGGGCGGATGAACACTGAAGCTTTCTTT. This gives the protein CASSPQPTGRMNTEAFF.

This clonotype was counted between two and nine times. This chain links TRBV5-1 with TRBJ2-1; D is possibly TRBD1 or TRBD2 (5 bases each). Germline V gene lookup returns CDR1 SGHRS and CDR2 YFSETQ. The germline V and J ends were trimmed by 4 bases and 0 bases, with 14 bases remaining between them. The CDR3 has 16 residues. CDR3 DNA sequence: TGCGCCAGCAGCCATTTGTCAGGGAGCTCCTACAATGAGCAGTTCTTC. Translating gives CASSHLSGSSYNEQFF.

The CDR3 protein is CASSPALGGPTDTQYF. For the CDR3, the DNA is TGTGCCAGCAGCCCCGCTTTGGGGGGGCCTACAGATACGCAGTATTTT. The V gene is TRBV9, the J gene TRBJ2-3, with D possibly matching TRBD2 (7 bases). CDR1 is SGDLS, CDR2 YYNGEE, per germline. Trimming removed 4 bases from V and 3 bases from J, with 18 bases in between. The CDR3 loop spans 16 amino acids. Full variable domain (rest looked up from reference TRBV9 and TRBJ2-3): DSGVTQTPKHLITATGQRVTLRCSPRSGDLSVYWYQQSLDQGLQFLIQYYNGEERAKGNILERFSAQQFPDLHSELNLSSLELGDSALYFCASSPALGGPTDTQYFGPGTRLTVL.

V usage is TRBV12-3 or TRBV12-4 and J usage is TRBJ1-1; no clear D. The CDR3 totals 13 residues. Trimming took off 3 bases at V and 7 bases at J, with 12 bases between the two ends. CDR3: CASSFWQSGEAFF. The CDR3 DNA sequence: TGTGCCAGCAGTTTTTGGCAAAGCGGTGAAGCTTTCTTT.

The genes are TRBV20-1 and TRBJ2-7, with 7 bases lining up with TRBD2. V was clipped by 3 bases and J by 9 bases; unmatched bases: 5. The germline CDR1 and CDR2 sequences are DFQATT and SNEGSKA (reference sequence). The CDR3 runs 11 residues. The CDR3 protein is CSASGGDGQYF. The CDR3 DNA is TGCAGTGCTAGTGGGGGGGACGGGCAGTACTTC.

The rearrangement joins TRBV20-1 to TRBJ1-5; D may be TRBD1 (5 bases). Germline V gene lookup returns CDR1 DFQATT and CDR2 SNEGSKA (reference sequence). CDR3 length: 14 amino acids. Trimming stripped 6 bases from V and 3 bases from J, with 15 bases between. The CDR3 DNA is TGCAGTGCGCCGAGCAGGGAATTCAATCAGCCCCAGCATTTT. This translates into CSAPSREFNQPQHF.

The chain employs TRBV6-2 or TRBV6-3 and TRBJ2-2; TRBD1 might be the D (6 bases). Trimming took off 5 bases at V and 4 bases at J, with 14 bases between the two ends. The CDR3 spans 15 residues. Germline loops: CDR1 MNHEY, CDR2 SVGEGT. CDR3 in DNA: TGTGCCAGCAGTCCAAACCGAGGGGGCACCGGGGAGCTGTTTTTT. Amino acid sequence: CASSPNRGGTGELFF.